Presented here are 15 T cell receptor beta chains from one specimen sequenced in a study of T cell changes during pregnancy in multiple sclerosis. Profiled with immunoSEQ multiplex PCR; TCRdb holds only in-frame clones, not every one. The sample shows tens of thousands of clones, 85% to 95% of them seen only once. The starting material was peripheral blood, obtained in the third trimester of pregnancy. The source is a female donor in good health, enrolled as a control in a pregnancy study.

This chain links TRBV5-6 with TRBJ2-7; 7 bases agree with TRBD2. The germline V gene has CDR1 SGHDT and CDR2 YYEEEE. The CDR3 is made up of 16 amino acids. V trimming: 0 bases; J trimming: 0 bases; junction bases outside the gene matches: 6. CDR3 DNA sequence: TGTGCCAGCAGCTTGGCCGGCCTAGCGGACTCCTACGAGCAGTACTTC. Its protein product is CASSLAGLADSYEQYF. Full variable domain (rest looked up from reference TRBV5-6 and TRBJ2-7): DAGVTQSPTHLIKTRGQQVTLRCSPKSGHDTVSWYQQALGQGPQFIFQYYEEEERQRGNFPDRFSGHQFPNYSSELNVNALLLGDSALYLCASSLAGLADSYEQYFGPGTRLTVT.

The J gene is TRBJ2-1, the V gene TRBV27, with 8 nucleotides matching TRBD1. The V and J ends lost 2 bases and 7 bases, in that order; junction bases with no gene match: 4. CDR1 is MNHEY, CDR2 SMNVEV, per germline (reference sequence). The CDR3 has 14 amino acids. As DNA, the CDR3 is TGTGCCAGCAGTTTACAGGGGGCCGGAAATGAGCAGTTCTTC. Translation: CASSLQGAGNEQFF.

This clone appeared once. The genes are TRBV9 and TRBJ1-2; 10 nucleotides match TRBD1. The ends lost 4 bases at V and 6 bases at J; junction bases unmatched: 9. There are 15 residues in the CDR3. Germline loops: CDR1 SGDLS, CDR2 YYNGEE. The CDR3 reads CASSPDGTGVDGYTF. The CDR3 region has the DNA TGTGCCAGCAGCCCCGACGGGACAGGGGTCGATGGCTACACCTTC.

This chain connects TRBV7-3 to TRBJ2-5; the D gene is possibly TRBD1 (5 bases). CDR1 is SGHTA, CDR2 FQGTGA, per germline. Trimming left V 2 bases short and J 5 bases short, with 15 bases between. This CDR3 is built from 15 residues. CDR3 region: CASSLSRTHVETQYF. The CDR3 DNA sequence: TGTGCCAGCAGCTTATCTCGGACACACGTGGAGACCCAGTACTTC.

The chain recombines TRBV2 with TRBJ2-5, with TRBD2 identical over 12 bases. Trimming took 6 bases from V and 5 from J; bases not matched to a gene: 4. The CDR3 totals 14 residues. The germline CDR1 and CDR2 sequences are SNHLY and FYNNEI. CDR3 nucleotide sequence: TGTGCCAGCAGGGCTAGCGGGGGGGTGGAGACCCAGTACTTC. The encoded protein is CASRASGGVETQYF.

V usage is TRBV7-9 and J usage is TRBJ1-1, with 8 positions matching TRBD1. J lost 4 bases, V lost 5 bases, and 9 bases had no gene match. The CDR3 length is 15 residues. CDR1 is SEHNR and CDR2 is FQNEAQ in the germline V gene (reference sequence). CDR3 region: CASSPRDRRGTEAFF. The CDR3, as DNA: TGTGCCAGCAGCCCCCGGGACAGGCGGGGCACTGAAGCTTTCTTT.

The J gene is TRBJ2-3, the V gene TRBV5-6; D unclear. Trimming cost V 4 bases and J 1 base, with 10 bases left between them. CDR3 size: 14 residues. Per germline, CDR1 SGHDT and CDR2 YYEEEE. The CDR3 protein is CASSVAEGTDTQYF. The CDR3 DNA sequence: TGTGCCAGCAGCGTGGCAGAGGGCACAGATACGCAGTATTTT.

The J gene is TRBJ1-1, the V gene TRBV4-1; possible D gene TRBD1, 5 bases. Trimming cost V 0 bases and J 1 base, with 9 bases left between them. Germline CDR1 reads MGHRA; CDR2 reads YSYEKL. The CDR3 totals 15 residues. DNA of the CDR3: TGCGCCAGCAGCCAAGAGGTCAGGGAGAACACTGAAGCTTTCTTT. This translates into CASSQEVRENTEAFF.

The chain couples TRBV30 to TRBJ2-1; TRBD1 aligns across 9 bases. V lost 4 bases and J lost 6; bases outside the gene matches: 13. The CDR3 runs 16 residues. The germline gives CDR1 GTSNPN, CDR2 SVGIG (reference sequence). Here the CDR3 DNA reads TGTGCCTGGAACCGACGCGGGACAGGGACTTCCAATGAGCAGTTCTTC. Translating it yields CAWNRRGTGTSNEQFF.

Here the CDR3 reads CAISGAGVDEKLFF. The CDR3 DNA follows: TGTGCCATCAGTGGGGCGGGGGTCGACGAAAAACTGTTTTTT. The chain has TRBV10-3 and TRBJ1-4, with D possibly TRBD1 on 5 matching bases. The germline V gene has CDR1 ENHRY and CDR2 SYGVKD. V shed 4 bases and J shed 8 bases, with 14 bases lying between them. The CDR3 is made up of 14 amino acids.

The CDR3 DNA follows: TGTGCCAGCAGCTCCGCCGGGACAGGTGGAGATACGCAGTATTTT. It codes for CASSSAGTGGDTQYF. The J gene is TRBJ2-3, the V gene TRBV5-4; TRBD1 aligns across 8 bases. This CDR3 has 15 amino acids. Germline CDR1 and CDR2: SGHNT and YYREEE (reference sequence). J was trimmed by 5 bases and V by 3 bases; bases with no gene match: 8.

This chain uses TRBV4-2 with TRBJ2-7; 9 bases fit TRBD2. This CDR3 contains 16 residues. CDR1 LGHNA and CDR2 YNFKEQ come from the germline V gene. V shed 4 bases, J shed 2 bases, and the junction held 9 bases outside the gene matches. CDR3 sequence: CASSLTGRGRAYEQYF. In DNA form, the CDR3 reads TGTGCCAGCAGCCTAACCGGGCGCGGGAGGGCCTACGAGCAGTACTTC.

The chain combines TRBV18 with TRBJ1-6, with 7 bases matching TRBD1. The CDR3 runs 17 residues. Germline V lookup: CDR1 KGHSH, CDR2 LQKENI. The V and J ends lost 2 bases and 7 bases, in that order; junction bases with no gene match: 11. CDR3 protein: CASSPIFLGQKNSPLHF. CDR3 in DNA: TGTGCCAGCTCACCAATTTTTCTGGGACAGAAGAATTCACCCCTCCACTTT.

This chain links TRBV19 with TRBJ2-5; possibly TRBD1 for D (5 bases). With 3 bases removed from V and 0 bases from J, the gap between germline ends came to 8 bases. The CDR3 has 14 amino acids. Germline CDR1 is LNHDA and CDR2 is SQIVND (reference sequence). Written as DNA, the CDR3 is TGTGCCAGTAGTATTGCAGGGTACCAAGAGACCCAGTACTTC. Translated: CASSIAGYQETQYF.

The chain combines TRBV2 with TRBJ2-7; a possible D gene is TRBD1 (6 bases). The CDR3 has 13 amino acids. Trimming shortened V by 4 bases and J by 1 base, and 8 bases separated the two germline ends. Germline V CDR1 and CDR2: SNHLY, FYNNEI. The CDR3 protein is CASSAGESYEQYF. The CDR3 nucleotides are TGTGCCAGCAGTGCAGGGGAGTCCTACGAGCAGTACTTC.